This T cell receptor (beta chain) emerged from a study of T cells in Graves' hyperthyroidism and ophthalmopathy. General study findings and limits: A model built on 13 V-J features separated ophthalmopathy from stable hyperthyroidism.

There are many counts of this clonotype. Its specificity is not known. Amplification of TCR beta CDR3 regions was performed using RNA transcripts as template. The HTBI primer set was used in a first-round RT-PCR of the TCR CDR3. One entry per CDR3 protein, called by TCRdb with MiXCR from the multiplex PCR reads. The table includes more than 350,000 distinct CDR3 sequences, about a sixth detected once. Between the trimmed V and J ends, which lost 3 bases and 0 bases, there was a span of 9 bases. The CDR3 totals 14 residues. Germline CDR1 SNHLY, CDR2 FYNNEI. The chain links TRBV2 to TRBJ2-7; D remains ambiguous. What was sequenced was blood. The TCR comes from a woman in her twenties or thirties with Graves' hyperthyroidism that later progressed to Graves' ophthalmopathy. The CDR3 region has the DNA TGTGCCAGCAGTGAGAGGTTGAGCTCCTACGAGCAGTACTTC. This translates into CASSERLSSYEQYF. The whole variable domain, remainder taken from reference TRBV2 and TRBJ2-7, is EPEVTQTPSHQVTQMGQEVILRCVPISNHLYFYWYRQILGQKVEFLVSFYNNEISEKSEIFDDQFSVERPDGSNFTLKIRSTKLEDSAMYFCASSERLSSYEQYFGPGTRLTVT.